The clone carrying this TCR beta chain was detected ten times or more. Its specificity is not known. CDR3 length: 15 amino acids. V was pared by 4 bases and J by 1 base, with 14 bases between. Germline loops: CDR1 SGDLS, CDR2 YYNGEE. This entry belongs to a study of CD8+CD57+ T cells in acquired aplastic anemia. Overall study context: DNA from sorted CD4+ and CD8+ cells averaged roughly 3.4 ug.

The study profiled TCR beta VDJ and CDR3 using genomic DNA as template. One entry per CDR3 protein results from TCRdb running MiXCR on the reads. The repertoire includes 150,000 to 200,000 distinct CDR3 sequences, more than 45% of them detected once, and 3.2% sits in the top ten. Selection for sequencing was limited to patients who had shown CD8+CD57+ cell expansion by flow cytometry. Overall study findings and caveats: The study identified roughly 31 CD8+ CDR3 sequences shared by patients and controls.

The J gene is TRBJ1-1, the V gene TRBV9; D unclear. The receptor's source is a human donor with aplastic anemia. Sequencing was performed on sorted CD4+, CD8+, or CD8+CD57+ T cells (not recorded which) from PBMCs. The CDR3 is CASSPGSLGNTEAFF. In nucleotides, the CDR3 is TGTGCCAGCAGCCCTGGGAGTTTGGGGAACACTGAAGCTTTCTTT.